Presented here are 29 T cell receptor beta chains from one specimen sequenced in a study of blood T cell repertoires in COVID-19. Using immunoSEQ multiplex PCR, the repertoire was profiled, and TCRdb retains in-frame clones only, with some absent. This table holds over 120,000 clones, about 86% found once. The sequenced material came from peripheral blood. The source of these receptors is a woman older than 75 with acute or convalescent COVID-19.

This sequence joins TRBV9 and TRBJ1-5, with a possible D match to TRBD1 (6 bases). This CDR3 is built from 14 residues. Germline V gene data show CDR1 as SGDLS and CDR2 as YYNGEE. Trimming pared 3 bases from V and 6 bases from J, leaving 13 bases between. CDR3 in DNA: TGTGCCAGCAGCGCCGGGACAATGGCTCAGCCCCAGCATTTT. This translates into CASSAGTMAQPQHF.

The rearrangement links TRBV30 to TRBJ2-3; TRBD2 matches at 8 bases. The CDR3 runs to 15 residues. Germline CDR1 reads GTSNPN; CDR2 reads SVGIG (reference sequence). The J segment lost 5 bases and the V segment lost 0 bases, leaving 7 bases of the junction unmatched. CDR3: CAWSVTSGGGDTQYF. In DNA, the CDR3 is TGTGCCTGGAGTGTAACTAGCGGTGGGGGAGATACGCAGTATTTT.

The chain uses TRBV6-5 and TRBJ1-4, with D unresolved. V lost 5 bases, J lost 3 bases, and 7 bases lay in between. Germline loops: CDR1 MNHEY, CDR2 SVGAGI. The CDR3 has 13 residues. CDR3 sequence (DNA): TGTGCCAGCAGTCACCAGGCTAATGAAAAACTGTTTTTT. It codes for CASSHQANEKLFF.

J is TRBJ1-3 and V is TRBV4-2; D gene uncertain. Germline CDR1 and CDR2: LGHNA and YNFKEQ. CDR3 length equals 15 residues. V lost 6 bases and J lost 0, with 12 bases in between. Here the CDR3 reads CASSPRGSSGNTIYF. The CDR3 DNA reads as TGTGCCAGCAGTCCCCGAGGGAGCTCTGGAAACACCATATATTTT.

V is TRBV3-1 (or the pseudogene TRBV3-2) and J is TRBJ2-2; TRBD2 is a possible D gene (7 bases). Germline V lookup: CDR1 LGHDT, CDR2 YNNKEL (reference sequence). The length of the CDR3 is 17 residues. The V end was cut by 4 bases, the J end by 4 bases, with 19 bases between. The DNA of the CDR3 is TGTGCCAGCAGCCTGATCTCGGGGGGCGGTGGCACCGGGGAGCTGTTTTTT. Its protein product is CASSLISGGGGTGELFF.

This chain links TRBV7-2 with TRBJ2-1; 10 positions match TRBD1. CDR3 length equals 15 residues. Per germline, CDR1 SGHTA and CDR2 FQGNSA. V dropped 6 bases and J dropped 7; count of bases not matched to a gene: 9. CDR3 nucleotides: TGTGCCAGCAGGACCGGGACAGGGGCCGGGAATGAGCAGTTCTTC. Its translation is CASRTGTGAGNEQFF.

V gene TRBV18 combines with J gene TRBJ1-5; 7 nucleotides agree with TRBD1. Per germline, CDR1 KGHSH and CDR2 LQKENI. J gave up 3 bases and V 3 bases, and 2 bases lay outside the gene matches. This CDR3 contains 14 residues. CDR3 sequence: CASSPGTVNQPQHF. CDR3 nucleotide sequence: TGTGCCAGCTCACCTGGGACAGTCAATCAGCCCCAGCATTTT. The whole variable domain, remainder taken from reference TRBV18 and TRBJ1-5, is NAGVMQNPRHLVRRRGQEARLRCSPMKGHSHVYWYRQLPEEGLKFMVYLQKENIIDESGMPKERFSAEFPKEGPSILRIQQVVRGDSAAYFCASSPGTVNQPQHFGDGTRLSIL.

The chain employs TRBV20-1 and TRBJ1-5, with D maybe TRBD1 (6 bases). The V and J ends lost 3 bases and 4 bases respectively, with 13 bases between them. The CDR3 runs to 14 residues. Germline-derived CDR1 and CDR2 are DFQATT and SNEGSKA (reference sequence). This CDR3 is CSASKDSSNQPQHF. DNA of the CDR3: TGCAGTGCTAGTAAGGACAGTTCGAATCAGCCCCAGCATTTT.

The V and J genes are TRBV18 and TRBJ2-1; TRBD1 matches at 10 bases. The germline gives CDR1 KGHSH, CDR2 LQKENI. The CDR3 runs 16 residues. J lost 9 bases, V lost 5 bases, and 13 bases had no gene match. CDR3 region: CASSLPGQGTKAEQFF. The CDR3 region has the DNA TGTGCCAGCTCATTACCGGGACAGGGGACTAAAGCTGAGCAGTTCTTC.

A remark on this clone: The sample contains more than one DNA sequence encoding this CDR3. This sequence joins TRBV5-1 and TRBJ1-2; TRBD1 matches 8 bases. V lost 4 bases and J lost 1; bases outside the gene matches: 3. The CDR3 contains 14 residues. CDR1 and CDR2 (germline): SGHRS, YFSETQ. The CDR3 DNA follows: TGCGCCAGCAGCCTGACAGGGGATAACTATGGCTACACCTTC. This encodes CASSLTGDNYGYTF.

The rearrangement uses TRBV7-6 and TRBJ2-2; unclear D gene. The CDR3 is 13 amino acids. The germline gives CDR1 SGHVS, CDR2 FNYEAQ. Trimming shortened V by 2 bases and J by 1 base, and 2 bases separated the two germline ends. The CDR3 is CASSLRNTGELFF. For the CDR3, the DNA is TGTGCCAGCAGCTTACGGAACACCGGGGAGCTGTTTTTT.

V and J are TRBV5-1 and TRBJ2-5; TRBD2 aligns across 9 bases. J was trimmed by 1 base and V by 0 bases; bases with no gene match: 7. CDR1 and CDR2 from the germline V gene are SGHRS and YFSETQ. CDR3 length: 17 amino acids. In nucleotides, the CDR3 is TGCGCCAGCAGCTTGGGAGTTTCGCGGGGGGGCCAAGAGACCCAGTACTTC. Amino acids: CASSLGVSRGGQETQYF.

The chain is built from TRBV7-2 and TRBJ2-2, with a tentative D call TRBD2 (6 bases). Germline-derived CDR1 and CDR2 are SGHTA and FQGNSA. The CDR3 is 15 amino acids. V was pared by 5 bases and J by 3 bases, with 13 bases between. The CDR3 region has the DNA TGTGCCAGCAGCCCGCGGGACTTTGACACCGGGGAGCTGTTTTTT. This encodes CASSPRDFDTGELFF.

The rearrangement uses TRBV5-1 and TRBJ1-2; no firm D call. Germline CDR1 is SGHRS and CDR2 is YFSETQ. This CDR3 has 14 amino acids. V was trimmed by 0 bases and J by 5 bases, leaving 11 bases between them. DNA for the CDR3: TGCGCCAGCAGCTTGGCCCTCGGAGAATATGGCTACACCTTC. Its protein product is CASSLALGEYGYTF.

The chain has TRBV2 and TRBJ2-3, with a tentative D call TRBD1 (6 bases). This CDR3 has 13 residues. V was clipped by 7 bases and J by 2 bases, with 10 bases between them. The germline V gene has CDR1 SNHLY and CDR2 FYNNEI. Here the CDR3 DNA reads TGTGCCAGCATCACAGGGACCACAGATACGCAGTATTTT. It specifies CASITGTTDTQYF.

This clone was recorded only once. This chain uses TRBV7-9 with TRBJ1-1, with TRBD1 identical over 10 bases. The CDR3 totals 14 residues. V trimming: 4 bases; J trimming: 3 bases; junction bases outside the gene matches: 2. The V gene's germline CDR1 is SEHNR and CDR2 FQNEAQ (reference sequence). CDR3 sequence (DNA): TGTGCCAGCAGCTCGGGACAGGGGCACACTGAAGCTTTCTTT. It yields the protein CASSSGQGHTEAFF.

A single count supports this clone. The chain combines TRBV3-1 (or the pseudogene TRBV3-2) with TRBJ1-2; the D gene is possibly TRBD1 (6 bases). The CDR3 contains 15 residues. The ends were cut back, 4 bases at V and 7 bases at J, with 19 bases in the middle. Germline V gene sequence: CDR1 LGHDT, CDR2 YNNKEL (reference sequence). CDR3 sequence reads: CASSLVVGGGPGYTF. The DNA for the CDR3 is TGTGCCAGCAGCCTGGTCGTGGGAGGGGGGCCTGGCTACACCTTC.

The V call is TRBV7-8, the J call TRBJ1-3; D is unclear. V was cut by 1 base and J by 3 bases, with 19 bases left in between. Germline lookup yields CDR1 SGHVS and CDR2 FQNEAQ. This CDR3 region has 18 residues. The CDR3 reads CASSLVSGQLVVGNTIYF. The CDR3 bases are TGTGCCAGCAGCTTAGTTTCAGGCCAACTCGTGGTTGGAAACACCATATATTTT.

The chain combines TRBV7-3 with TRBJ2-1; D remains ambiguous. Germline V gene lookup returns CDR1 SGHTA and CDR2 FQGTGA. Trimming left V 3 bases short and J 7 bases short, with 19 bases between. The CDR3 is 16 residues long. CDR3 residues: CASSFSTKGMKNEQFF. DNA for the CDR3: TGTGCCAGCAGCTTCAGCACTAAAGGAATGAAGAATGAGCAGTTCTTC.

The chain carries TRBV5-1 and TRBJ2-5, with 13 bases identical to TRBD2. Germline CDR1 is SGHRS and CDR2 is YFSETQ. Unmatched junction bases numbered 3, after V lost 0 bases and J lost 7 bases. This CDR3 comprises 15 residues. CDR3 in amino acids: CASSLELAGGRTQYF. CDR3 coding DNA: TGCGCCAGCAGCTTGGAACTAGCGGGGGGGAGGACCCAGTACTTC.

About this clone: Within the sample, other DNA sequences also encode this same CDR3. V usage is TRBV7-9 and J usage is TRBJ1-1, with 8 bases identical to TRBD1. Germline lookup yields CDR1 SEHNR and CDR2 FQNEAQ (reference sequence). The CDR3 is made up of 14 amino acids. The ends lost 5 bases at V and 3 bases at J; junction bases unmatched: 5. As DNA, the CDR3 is TGTGCCAGCAGCCCCGGACAGGGAGACACTGAAGCTTTCTTT. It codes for CASSPGQGDTEAFF.

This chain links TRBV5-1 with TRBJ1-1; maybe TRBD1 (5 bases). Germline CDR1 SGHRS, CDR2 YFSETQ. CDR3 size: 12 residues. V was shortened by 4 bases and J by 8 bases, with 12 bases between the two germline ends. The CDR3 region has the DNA TGCGCCAGCAGCGAGACGGGGGGAGAAGCTTTCTTT. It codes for CASSETGGEAFF.

The CDR3 here is CASRSQGGNTEAFF. The DNA for the CDR3 is TGTGCCAGCAGGTCACAGGGGGGGAACACTGAAGCTTTCTTT. The V call is TRBV5-4, the J call TRBJ1-1; 8 bases map to TRBD1. The CDR3 is 14 residues long. Unmatched junction bases numbered 4, after V lost 5 bases and J lost 1 base. CDR1 SGHNT and CDR2 YYREEE come from the germline V gene (reference sequence).

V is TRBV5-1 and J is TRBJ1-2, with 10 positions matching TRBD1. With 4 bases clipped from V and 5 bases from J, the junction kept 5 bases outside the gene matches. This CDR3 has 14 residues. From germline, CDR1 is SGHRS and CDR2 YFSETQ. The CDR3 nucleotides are TGCGCCAGCAGCGGGACAGGGGACCGGTATGGCTACACCTTC. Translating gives CASSGTGDRYGYTF.

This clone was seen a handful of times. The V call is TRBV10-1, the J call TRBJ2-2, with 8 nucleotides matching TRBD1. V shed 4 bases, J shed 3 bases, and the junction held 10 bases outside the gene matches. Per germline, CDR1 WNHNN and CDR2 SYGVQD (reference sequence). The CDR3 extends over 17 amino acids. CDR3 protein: CASSGTQGAMDTGELFF. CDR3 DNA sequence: TGCGCCAGCAGTGGGACTCAGGGGGCTATGGACACCGGGGAGCTGTTTTTT.

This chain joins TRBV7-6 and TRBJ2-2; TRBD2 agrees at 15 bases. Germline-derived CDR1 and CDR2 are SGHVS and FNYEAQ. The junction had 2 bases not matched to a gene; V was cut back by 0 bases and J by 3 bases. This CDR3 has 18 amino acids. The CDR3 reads CASSLAGTSGGYTGELFF. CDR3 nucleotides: TGTGCCAGCAGCTTAGCGGGGACTAGCGGGGGGTACACCGGGGAGCTGTTTTTT.

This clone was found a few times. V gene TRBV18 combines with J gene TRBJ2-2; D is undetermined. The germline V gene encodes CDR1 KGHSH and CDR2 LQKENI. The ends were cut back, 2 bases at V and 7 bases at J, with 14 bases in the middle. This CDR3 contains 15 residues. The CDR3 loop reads CASSPSIPTLGELFF. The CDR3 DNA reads TGTGCCAGCTCACCATCAATTCCTACCCTCGGGGAGCTGTTTTTT.

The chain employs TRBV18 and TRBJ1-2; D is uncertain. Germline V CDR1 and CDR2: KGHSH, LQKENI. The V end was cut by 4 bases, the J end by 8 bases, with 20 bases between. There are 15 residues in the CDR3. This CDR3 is CASSQRTEFFRGYTF. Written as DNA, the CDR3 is TGTGCCAGCTCACAACGTACAGAATTTTTCCGGGGCTACACCTTC.

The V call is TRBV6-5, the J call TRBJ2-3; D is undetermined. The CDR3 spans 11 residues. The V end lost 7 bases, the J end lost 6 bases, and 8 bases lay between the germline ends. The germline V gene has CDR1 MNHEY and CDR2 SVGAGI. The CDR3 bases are TGTGCCAGCACCTTACTGGATACGCAGTATTTT. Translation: CASTLLDTQYF.